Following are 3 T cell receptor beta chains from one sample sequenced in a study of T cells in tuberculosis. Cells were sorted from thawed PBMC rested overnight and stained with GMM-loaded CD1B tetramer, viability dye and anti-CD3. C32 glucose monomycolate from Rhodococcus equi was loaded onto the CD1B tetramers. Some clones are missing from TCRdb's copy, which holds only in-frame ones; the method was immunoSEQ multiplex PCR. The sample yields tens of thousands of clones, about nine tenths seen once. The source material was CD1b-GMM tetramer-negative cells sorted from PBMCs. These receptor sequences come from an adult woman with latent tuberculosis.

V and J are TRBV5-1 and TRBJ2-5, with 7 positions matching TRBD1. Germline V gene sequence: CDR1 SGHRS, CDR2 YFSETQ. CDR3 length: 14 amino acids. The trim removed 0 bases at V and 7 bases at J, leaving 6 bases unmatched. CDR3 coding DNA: TGCGCCAGCAGCTTGGAACAGGGGTCAGGGACCCAGTACTTC. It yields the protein CASSLEQGSGTQYF.

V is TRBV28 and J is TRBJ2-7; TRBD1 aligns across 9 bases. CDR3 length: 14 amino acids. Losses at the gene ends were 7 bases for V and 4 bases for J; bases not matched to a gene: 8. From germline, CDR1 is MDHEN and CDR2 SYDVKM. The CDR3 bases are TGTGCCAGCACCACTGTGGGACAGGGTTACGAGCAGTACGTC. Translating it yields CASTTVGQGYEQYV.

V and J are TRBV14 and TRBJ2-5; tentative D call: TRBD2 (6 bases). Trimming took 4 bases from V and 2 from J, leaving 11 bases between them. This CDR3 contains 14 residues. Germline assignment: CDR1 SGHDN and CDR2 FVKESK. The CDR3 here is CASSLRRAQETQYF. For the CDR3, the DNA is TGTGCCAGCAGCCTCCGGAGGGCACAAGAGACCCAGTACTTC.